These 23 T cell receptor beta chains share one sample of origin, sequenced in a study of shared clonotypes between healthy human individuals. Sequencing was performed with immunoSEQ multiplex PCR; in TCRdb, only in-frame clones are kept and a portion is missing. This table holds more than 850,000 clones, 70% to 80% found once. Sample: memory CD4+ T cells from PBMCs. Subset specified: CD45RA-negative fraction. These TCRs come from a man aged 18 to 29 in good health. Some clones in this sample may be carry-over from other donors' samples.

This sequence joins TRBV19 and TRBJ1-1, with D unclear. V shed 7 bases and J shed 7 bases, with 16 bases lying between them. This CDR3 region has 13 residues. Germline lookup yields CDR1 LNHDA and CDR2 SQIVND (reference sequence). CDR3 loop: CASTPRKRDEAFF. Written as DNA, the CDR3 is TGTGCCAGTACCCCGAGGAAGAGAGATGAAGCTTTCTTT.

This chain joins TRBV5-6 and TRBJ2-5; 12 bases are shared with TRBD1. The germline gives CDR1 SGHDT, CDR2 YYEEEE. V trimming: 7 bases; J trimming: 3 bases; junction bases outside the gene matches: 7. The CDR3 runs to 15 residues. The CDR3 DNA follows: TGTGCCAGCTCGGTCGGGACAGGGGGCGAAGAGACCCAGTACTTC. This encodes CASSVGTGGEETQYF.

The rearrangement uses TRBV18 and TRBJ2-7, with TRBD1 identical over 10 bases. From germline, CDR1 is KGHSH and CDR2 LQKENI. The CDR3 sequence is 15 residues long. J was trimmed by 5 bases and V by 3 bases; bases with no gene match: 7. CDR3 sequence reads: CASSPRQGAFHEQYF. The CDR3 nucleotides are TGTGCCAGCTCACCTAGACAGGGGGCTTTCCACGAGCAGTACTTC.

The chain is built from TRBV4-2 and TRBJ1-2; D gene ambiguous. CDR3 size: 14 residues. Germline V lookup: CDR1 LGHNA, CDR2 YNFKEQ. V lost 1 base to trimming and J lost 2 bases, with 8 bases between them. This chain's CDR3 is CASSQGTENYGYTF. CDR3 nucleotides: TGTGCCAGCAGCCAAGGGACGGAGAACTATGGCTACACCTTC.

This clone has a count of ten or more. The chain employs TRBV28 and TRBJ1-1; D ambiguous. Trimming pared 3 bases from V and 5 bases from J, leaving 7 bases between. Germline values: CDR1 MDHEN, CDR2 SYDVKM. This CDR3 is 12 amino acids long. DNA of the CDR3: TGTGCCAGCAGTTTGCGGGCTACTGAAGCTTTCTTT. Its translation is CASSLRATEAFF.

Concerning this clone itself: Other DNA variants within this sample encode the same CDR3. This sequence joins TRBV18 and TRBJ2-1, with 13 positions matching TRBD2. There are 16 residues in the CDR3. V dropped 2 bases and J dropped 2; count of bases not matched to a gene: 0. CDR1 and CDR2 from the germline V gene are KGHSH and LQKENI. The CDR3 protein is CASSPGLAGAYNEQFF. The DNA of the CDR3 is TGTGCCAGCTCACCAGGACTAGCGGGAGCCTACAATGAGCAGTTCTTC.

The sample holds many counts of this clone. CDR3 nucleotide sequence: TGTGCCAGCAGCTTAGTTTCAGGTCTGGAGACCCAGTACTTC. This encodes CASSLVSGLETQYF. V usage is TRBV11-1 and J usage is TRBJ2-5; D is undetermined. This CDR3 is 14 amino acids long. Trimming stripped 1 base from V and 5 bases from J, with 11 bases between. CDR1 and CDR2 (germline): SGHAT, FQDESV (reference sequence).

The chain combines TRBV5-1 with TRBJ2-5; D unclear. Germline lookup yields CDR1 SGHRS and CDR2 YFSETQ. The V gene lost 0 bases and the J gene lost 4 bases, with 13 bases spanning the gap. The CDR3 sequence is 15 residues long. The CDR3 spells CASSLDGPKGETQYF. Here the CDR3 DNA reads TGCGCCAGCAGCTTGGACGGGCCAAAGGGAGAGACCCAGTACTTC.

This clone occurred many times. The rearrangement uses TRBV7-8 and TRBJ2-1, with TRBD2 matching over 9 bases. Losses at the gene ends were 4 bases for V and 9 bases for J; bases not matched to a gene: 10. Germline-derived CDR1 and CDR2 are SGHVS and FQNEAQ. The CDR3 consists of 15 residues. In DNA form, the CDR3 reads TGTGCCAGCAGCTCCGTGGCGGGAGGGCTGAGTGAGCAGTTCTTC. Translation gives CASSSVAGGLSEQFF.

The chain has TRBV6-5 and TRBJ1-2, with 9 bases identical to TRBD1. The CDR3 loop spans 14 amino acids. Losses at the gene ends were 6 bases for V and 7 bases for J; bases not matched to a gene: 9. The germline V gene encodes CDR1 MNHEY and CDR2 SVGAGI. The CDR3 nucleotides are TGTGCCAGCAGCTATACATGGGACAGGGTTGGCTACACCTTC. This sequence encodes CASSYTWDRVGYTF.

This sequence joins TRBV6-1 and TRBJ1-1, with 8 bases identical to TRBD1. The CDR3 covers 15 residues. Per germline, CDR1 MNHNS and CDR2 SASEGT. After removal of 6 bases from V and 5 bases from J, the junction contained 11 bases not matched to a gene. Written as DNA, the CDR3 is TGTGCCAGCAGAGGAACCGGGACAGGATGGACTGAAGCTTTCTTT. Translating gives CASRGTGTGWTEAFF.

V usage is TRBV5-6 and J usage is TRBJ2-7; 8 bases align to TRBD2. Trimming took 5 bases from V and 4 from J; bases not matched to a gene: 8. The CDR3 is 14 amino acids. The germline V gene encodes CDR1 SGHDT and CDR2 YYEEEE. CDR3 protein: CASRRRGRSYEQYF. The CDR3 nucleotides are TGTGCCAGCAGGAGGCGCGGGAGGTCGTACGAGCAGTACTTC.

The rearrangement links TRBV7-9 to TRBJ1-4; 7 nucleotides align to TRBD1. From germline, CDR1 is SEHNR and CDR2 FQNEAQ (reference sequence). This CDR3 region has 14 residues. The J segment lost 3 bases and the V segment lost 5 bases, leaving 3 bases of the junction unmatched. The CDR3 DNA sequence: TGTGCCAGCAGCCAGGGGGAGTCTAATGAAAAACTGTTTTTT. Translating gives CASSQGESNEKLFF.

V is TRBV7-9 and J is TRBJ2-7; maybe TRBD1 (5 bases). CDR3 size: 14 residues. Trimming pared 1 base from V and 4 bases from J, leaving 11 bases between. Germline V gene data show CDR1 as SEHNR and CDR2 as FQNEAQ (reference sequence). The CDR3 region is CASSLGAQVYEQYF. As DNA, the CDR3 is TGTGCCAGCAGCTTAGGGGCACAGGTTTACGAGCAGTACTTC.

V is TRBV10-3 and J is TRBJ2-5, with TRBD2 matching 10 bases. CDR1 is ENHRY and CDR2 is SYGVKD in the germline V gene. This CDR3 is built from 14 residues. V lost 5 bases, J lost 4 bases, and 4 bases stayed unmatched. The CDR3 here is CAISPSGGRETQYF. CDR3 nucleotide sequence: TGTGCCATCAGTCCTAGCGGGGGCCGAGAGACCCAGTACTTC.

The gene calls are TRBV7-9 and TRBJ2-5, with D perhaps matching TRBD2 (5 bases). In germline, CDR1 is SEHNR, CDR2 FQNEAQ (reference sequence). Trimming shortened V by 5 bases and J by 5 bases, and 15 bases separated the two germline ends. CDR3 length: 14 amino acids. CDR3 amino acids: CASSRPAGWETQYF. The CDR3 coding sequence is TGTGCCAGCAGCCGGCCGGCGGGTTGGGAGACCCAGTACTTC. Full variable domain (rest looked up from reference TRBV7-9 and TRBJ2-5): DTGVSQNPRHKITKRGQNVTFRCDPISEHNRLYWYRQTLGQGPEFLTYFQNEAQLEKSRLLSDRFSAERPKGSFSTLEIQRTEQGDSAMYLCASSRPAGWETQYFGPGTRLLVL.

This clone was seen just once. The rearrangement links TRBV7-2 to TRBJ2-5; TRBD1 might be the D (6 bases). CDR1 and CDR2 from the germline V gene are SGHTA and FQGNSA. This CDR3 spans 14 amino acids. V lost 4 bases and J lost 5, with 14 bases in between. CDR3 residues: CASSSLRGWETQYF. As DNA, the CDR3 is TGTGCCAGCAGCTCGCTGAGGGGGTGGGAGACCCAGTACTTC.

The rearrangement links TRBV29-1 to TRBJ2-1; TRBD2 aligns across 7 bases. Germline loops: CDR1 SQVTM, CDR2 ANQGSEA. The V and J ends lost 1 base and 0 bases, in that order; junction bases with no gene match: 6. This CDR3 has 16 residues. The CDR3, as DNA: TGCAGCGTTGAAGCCCGGCTAGCGGACTCCTACAATGAGCAGTTCTTC. The encoded protein is CSVEARLADSYNEQFF.

This clone was observed a few times. The chain joins TRBV4-2 to TRBJ1-5; D might be TRBD1 (6 bases). Trimming removed 0 bases at V and 6 bases at J, with 18 bases between. The germline CDR1 and CDR2 sequences are LGHNA and YNFKEQ. CDR3 length equals 17 residues. DNA of the CDR3: TGTGCCAGCAGCCAAGATGCACCCGGGGGGCAGGCTCAGCCCCAGCATTTT. Translated: CASSQDAPGGQAQPQHF.

The chain joins TRBV19 to TRBJ1-5; TRBD1 is a possible D gene (6 bases). Germline V gene sequence: CDR1 LNHDA, CDR2 SQIVND (reference sequence). Trimming cost V 3 bases and J 4 bases, with 16 bases left between them. The CDR3 consists of 16 residues. This CDR3 is CASSIPTGRRNQPQHF. The CDR3 DNA reads as TGTGCCAGTAGTATCCCGACAGGAAGGAGAAATCAGCCCCAGCATTTT. The full variable domain, its missing parts supplied by reference TRBV19 and TRBJ1-5, is DGGITQSPKYLFRKEGQNVTLSCEQNLNHDAMYWYRQDPGQGLRLIYYSQIVNDFQKGDIAEGYSVSREKKESFPLTVTSAQKNPTAFYLCASSIPTGRRNQPQHFGDGTRLSIL.

This chain links TRBV2 with TRBJ1-5, with D unclear. Germline V CDR1 and CDR2: SNHLY, FYNNEI. The CDR3 sequence is 16 residues long. V was shortened by 5 bases and J by 0 bases, with 14 bases between the two germline ends. The chain's CDR3 is CASSLEGPYSNQPQHF. CDR3 sequence (DNA): TGTGCCAGCAGTCTGGAGGGTCCCTATAGCAATCAGCCCCAGCATTTT.

This clone was seen only a few times. The V gene is TRBV30, the J gene TRBJ1-1; D ambiguous. The CDR3 sequence is 14 residues long. Germline CDR1 and CDR2: GTSNPN and SVGIG (reference sequence). The V end was cut by 2 bases, the J end by 6 bases, with 16 bases between. CDR3 protein: CAWSHSWMGAEAFF. Written as DNA, the CDR3 is TGTGCCTGGAGTCATTCATGGATGGGAGCTGAAGCTTTCTTT.

The chain couples TRBV7-8 to TRBJ2-7, with TRBD1 matching over 7 bases. The germline gives CDR1 SGHVS, CDR2 FQNEAQ. Trimming took 5 bases from V and 2 from J; bases not matched to a gene: 6. The CDR3 is made up of 14 amino acids. In DNA, the CDR3 is TGTGCCAGCAGCCGGCGACAGGGCGCCTACGAGCAGTACTTC. It specifies CASSRRQGAYEQYF.